This TCR beta chain was retrieved from a study of blood T cell repertoires in COVID-19. The V gene's germline CDR1 is SGDLS and CDR2 YYNGEE. The CDR3 extends over 13 amino acids. Between the trimmed V and J ends, which lost 0 bases and 4 bases, there was a span of 7 bases. Study processing details: Scientists estimated how many nucleated cells there were by amplifying reference gene primers. Only in-frame clones appear in the TCRdb table, and some are missing; sequencing was by immunoSEQ multiplex PCR. V and J calls and clone size follow that table, whereas D and trimming were derived from the DNA. The top ten clones hold about half of a sample with approximately 65,000 clones, roughly 70% of them seen once. As concerns this clone: Distinct nucleotide sequences in the sample also encode this CDR3.

Source material: PBMCs or T cells enriched from blood (not recorded which). The TCR originated in an older woman who had been exposed to COVID-19. The chain is built from TRBV9 and TRBJ1-1; D unclear. The CDR3 DNA reads as TGTGCCAGCAGCGTAGGAGGGAGCACTGAAGCTTTCTTT. It is translated as CASSVGGSTEAFF.